Below, 16 T cell receptor beta chains from the same sample are listed, as sequenced in a study of cytomegalovirus exposure and HLA in healthy donors. Primers for the PCR totalled 60 Vbeta and 13 Jbeta. Libraries were prepared by immunoSEQ multiplex PCR; TCRdb keeps only in-frame clonotypes and omits some of them. Recorded for this sample: roughly 190,000 clones. The sample was PBMCs. Receptors were obtained from a woman under 30 in good health and CMV-seropositive.

V gene TRBV27 combines with J gene TRBJ1-1; D is possibly TRBD1 (5 bases). The CDR3 length is 15 residues. Looked up from germline, CDR1 is MNHEY and CDR2 is SMNVEV (reference sequence). V lost 4 bases and J lost 4, with 16 bases in between. Written as DNA, the CDR3 is TGTGCCAGCAGTTCCATCTCCAGGGTGGGCACTGAAGCTTTCTTT. This gives the protein CASSSISRVGTEAFF.

The J gene is TRBJ1-3, the V gene TRBV9; no firm D call. Germline loops: CDR1 SGDLS, CDR2 YYNGEE. The CDR3 runs 14 residues. Trimming pared 0 bases from V and 1 base from J, leaving 5 bases between. The CDR3 nucleotides read TGTGCCAGCAGCGTAGGGAGATCTGGAAACACCATATATTTT. Translating it yields CASSVGRSGNTIYF.

The genes are TRBV5-1 and TRBJ2-7; TRBD1 aligns across 9 bases. This CDR3 spans 13 amino acids. V lost 4 bases, J lost 4 bases, and 3 bases stayed unmatched. CDR1 is SGHRS and CDR2 is YFSETQ in the germline V gene. In nucleotides, the CDR3 is TGCGCCAGCAGCCGGACAGGGGTGTACGAGCAGTACTTC. Amino acid sequence: CASSRTGVYEQYF.

The genes are TRBV7-2 and TRBJ2-4; tentative D call: TRBD2 (6 bases). The V end lost 4 bases, the J end lost 4 bases, and 17 bases lay between the germline ends. The CDR3 runs 16 residues. Per germline, CDR1 SGHTA and CDR2 FQGNSA. The CDR3 reads CASSSIRGAGKNIQYF. CDR3 in DNA: TGTGCCAGCAGCTCTATCCGAGGGGCGGGAAAAAACATTCAGTACTTC.

The rearrangement joins TRBV18 to TRBJ1-1; perhaps TRBD1 as D (6 bases). V shed 2 bases and J shed 0 bases, with 10 bases lying between them. The CDR3 is 15 amino acids. The V gene's germline CDR1 is KGHSH and CDR2 LQKENI. The CDR3 region has the DNA TGTGCCAGCTCACCAGACAGGCCAATGAACACTGAAGCTTTCTTT. It codes for CASSPDRPMNTEAFF.

The chain carries TRBV7-9 and TRBJ1-2; 9 nucleotides agree with TRBD1. The CDR3 contains 15 residues. Germline-derived CDR1 and CDR2 are SEHNR and FQNEAQ (reference sequence). The ends lost 1 base at V and 8 bases at J; junction bases unmatched: 8. CDR3 bases: TGTGCCAGCAGCTTAGGGGGTCGAGGACAGGGGGGCTACACCTTC. This sequence encodes CASSLGGRGQGGYTF.

The chain carries TRBV5-1 and TRBJ2-2, with D perhaps matching TRBD1 (5 bases). CDR1 is SGHRS, CDR2 YFSETQ, per germline. V was shortened by 5 bases and J by 5 bases, with 13 bases between the two germline ends. CDR3 length: 14 amino acids. The CDR3 bases are TGCGCCAGCAGAGGGGCAGGGCGGACCGGGGAGCTGTTTTTT. It codes for CASRGAGRTGELFF.

The chain carries TRBV18 and TRBJ1-5, with D possibly TRBD1 on 6 matching bases. CDR1 KGHSH and CDR2 LQKENI come from the germline V gene. V gave up 6 bases and J gave up 5 bases, with 11 bases separating them. The CDR3 spans 13 residues. The CDR3 loop reads CASSQGRDQPQHF. CDR3 nucleotides: TGTGCCAGCTCCCAGGGGCGGGATCAGCCCCAGCATTTT.

This chain uses TRBV11-2 with TRBJ2-7, with D tentatively TRBD1 (6 bases). The CDR3 covers 15 residues. V lost 1 base, J lost 0 bases, and 10 bases lay in between. Per the germline V gene, CDR1 is SGHAT and CDR2 is FQNNGV. As DNA, the CDR3 is TGTGCCAGCAGCTTAGTTGCAGGGGACTCCTACGAGCAGTACTTC. As protein: CASSLVAGDSYEQYF.

This chain links TRBV19 with TRBJ1-5; TRBD1 matches 8 bases. The length of the CDR3 is 15 residues. Germline V gives CDR1 LNHDA, CDR2 SQIVND (reference sequence). Trimming cost V 9 bases and J 6 bases; bases outside gene matches: 13. The CDR3: CASALRTGTGQPQHF. CDR3 DNA sequence: TGTGCCAGCGCTCTCCGGACAGGGACGGGTCAGCCCCAGCATTTT.

This chain links TRBV19 with TRBJ1-1, with D possibly TRBD1 on 5 matching bases. The germline gives CDR1 LNHDA, CDR2 SQIVND (reference sequence). Trimming stripped 3 bases from V and 3 bases from J, with 11 bases between. The CDR3 has 14 residues. Here the CDR3 reads CASSIQGLYTEAFF. The CDR3 coding sequence is TGTGCCAGTAGTATTCAGGGATTGTACACTGAAGCTTTCTTT.

V and J are TRBV4-2 and TRBJ2-1; D gene unclear. This CDR3 region has 15 residues. V lost 4 bases and J 7 bases, leaving 17 bases between the germline ends. Per germline, CDR1 LGHNA and CDR2 YNFKEQ. CDR3 DNA: TGTGCCAGCAGCCCCCGAGCGCTTACCGAGAATGAGCAGTTCTTC. Translating gives CASSPRALTENEQFF.

The chain is built from TRBV11-3 and TRBJ1-1, with D uncertain. V dropped 6 bases and J dropped 8 bases, with 16 bases sitting between them. The CDR3 loop spans 13 amino acids. In germline, CDR1 is SGHNT, CDR2 YENEEA. CDR3 DNA: TGTGCCAGCAGTCGGACCGGAGGAGCCGAAGCTTTCTTT. Translation gives CASSRTGGAEAFF.

The V gene is TRBV7-8, the J gene TRBJ1-3; no clear D gene. V was shortened by 6 bases and J by 4 bases, with 13 bases between the two germline ends. Germline CDR1 reads SGHVS; CDR2 reads FQNEAQ. The CDR3 consists of 14 residues. The CDR3 region has the DNA TGTGCCAGCAGTTTTACTTTCGTCGGAAACACCATATATTTT. It is translated as CASSFTFVGNTIYF.

V and J are TRBV5-5 and TRBJ2-7; D not resolved. This CDR3 contains 18 residues. Germline V CDR1 and CDR2: SGHKS, YYEKEE (reference sequence). V was cut by 0 bases and J by 1 base, with 20 bases left in between. CDR3 amino acids: CASSLAQRSFSLSYEQYF. CDR3 in DNA: TGTGCCAGCAGCTTGGCCCAAAGAAGCTTTAGTCTGTCCTACGAGCAGTACTTC.

J is TRBJ2-1 and V is TRBV12-5; the D is unclear. This CDR3 contains 17 residues. V shed 2 bases and J shed 4 bases, with 18 bases lying between them. Germline CDR1 LGHNT, CDR2 FRNRAP. The CDR3 is CASGLRLLAAFYNEQFF. CDR3 DNA sequence: TGTGCTAGTGGTTTGCGGCTTCTCGCGGCGTTTTACAATGAGCAGTTCTTC.